The 25 T cell receptor beta chains listed next were all sequenced from one sample in a study of blood T cell repertoires in COVID-19. Repertoires were generated with immunoSEQ multiplex PCR, while TCRdb's copy carries only in-frame clones and drops some. This sample has about 93,000 clones, with roughly 89% found just once. Specimen: peripheral blood. The receptors were sampled from a man aged 45-65 years with acute or convalescent COVID-19.

The chain joins TRBV5-5 to TRBJ1-4, with D possibly matching TRBD1 (5 bases). The germline gives CDR1 SGHKS, CDR2 YYEKEE (reference sequence). Trimming took 3 bases from V and 7 from J, leaving 16 bases between them. The CDR3 is 15 amino acids. This CDR3 reads CASSSRGAGIEKLFF. In DNA form, the CDR3 reads TGTGCCAGCAGCTCGCGCGGGGCGGGTATTGAAAAACTGTTTTTT. Based on the CDR3 plus reference TRBV5-5 and TRBJ1-4, the full variable domain is DAGVTQSPTHLIKTRGQQVTLRCSPISGHKSVSWYQQVLGQGPQFIFQYYEKEERGRGNFPDRFSARQFPNYSSELNVNALLLGDSALYLCASSSRGAGIEKLFFGSGTQLSVL.

The V call is TRBV4-3, the J call TRBJ1-4; the D is unclear. The CDR3 contains 15 residues. Trimming left V 0 bases short and J 3 bases short, with 8 bases between. Germline V lookup: CDR1 LGHNA, CDR2 YSLEER. The CDR3 DNA reads as TGCGCCAGCAGCCAAGATACATTACCTAATGAAAAACTGTTTTTT. Its translation is CASSQDTLPNEKLFF.

The chain has TRBV3-1 (or the pseudogene TRBV3-2) and TRBJ1-5, with D tentatively TRBD1 (5 bases). This CDR3 spans 14 amino acids. V was shortened by 2 bases and J by 3 bases, with 8 bases between the two germline ends. Germline lookup yields CDR1 LGHDT and CDR2 YNNKEL (reference sequence). CDR3 coding DNA: TGTGCCAGCAGCCAATCAGGGTACAATCAGCCCCAGCATTTT. It specifies CASSQSGYNQPQHF.

This chain uses TRBV27 with TRBJ2-5, with 7 bases that match TRBD1. After removal of 2 bases from V and 7 bases from J, the junction contained 7 bases not matched to a gene. The CDR3 is made up of 14 amino acids. CDR1 is MNHEY, CDR2 SMNVEV, per germline (reference sequence). The CDR3: CASSLTGVLGTQYF. The CDR3 DNA follows: TGTGCCAGCAGTTTAACAGGGGTGTTGGGGACCCAGTACTTC.

The V gene is TRBV4-1, the J gene TRBJ1-4, with D possibly being TRBD1 (6 bases). The germline CDR1 and CDR2 sequences are MGHRA and YSYEKL. Trimming removed 4 bases from V and 8 bases from J, with 11 bases in between. CDR3 length: 13 amino acids. For the CDR3, the DNA is TGCGCCAGCAGCCTCCCTGGGGGCGAAAAACTGTTTTTT. This sequence encodes CASSLPGGEKLFF.

This chain links TRBV6-5 with TRBJ1-1; 7 positions match TRBD1. Germline values: CDR1 MNHEY, CDR2 SVGAGI. CDR3 length: 15 residues. With 3 bases clipped from V and 10 bases from J, the junction kept 14 bases outside the gene matches. Written as DNA, the CDR3 is TGTGCCAGCAGTTATAGTATCAGGACAGGACCGGGAGCTTTCTTT. Protein: CASSYSIRTGPGAFF.

V gene TRBV6-5 combines with J gene TRBJ1-3; TRBD1 is a possible D gene (5 bases). The length of the CDR3 is 13 residues. V lost 10 bases, J lost 4 bases, and 14 bases lay in between. The germline gives CDR1 MNHEY, CDR2 SVGAGI. CDR3 nucleotides: TGTGCCACACACAGGTCCGAAGGAAACACCATATATTTT. Its translation: CATHRSEGNTIYF.

The chain couples TRBV12-3 or TRBV12-4 to TRBJ2-5; possible D gene TRBD2, 5 bases. The V end was cut by 3 bases, the J end by 7 bases, with 12 bases between. CDR3 length: 13 residues. The CDR3 DNA is TGTGCCAGCAGTTTCGGGGTAGACGGGACCCAGTACTTC. Translated, it gives CASSFGVDGTQYF.

The V call is TRBV7-9, the J call TRBJ2-7, with 9 bases matching TRBD1. In germline, CDR1 is SEHNR, CDR2 FQNEAQ (reference sequence). V lost 1 base, J lost 9 bases, and 13 bases stayed unmatched. The CDR3 spans 16 residues. For the CDR3, the DNA is TGTGCCAGCAGCTTAGTCGAGGACAGGGGACTTAGCGTGCAGTACGTC. This gives the protein CASSLVEDRGLSVQYV.

The rearrangement uses TRBV19 and TRBJ1-5; D unclear. The CDR3 has 12 residues. The germline V gene has CDR1 LNHDA and CDR2 SQIVND (reference sequence). Trimming shortened V by 8 bases and J by 5 bases, and 10 bases separated the two germline ends. The CDR3 region is CASRSHDQPQHF. CDR3 DNA sequence: TGTGCCAGTCGGTCCCACGATCAGCCCCAGCATTTT.

Only a few counts were recorded for this clone. The rearrangement joins TRBV2 to TRBJ2-7, with a possible D match to TRBD2 (6 bases). The CDR3 runs to 15 residues. Trimming stripped 6 bases from V and 0 bases from J, with 15 bases between. From germline, CDR1 is SNHLY and CDR2 FYNNEI. The DNA for the CDR3 is TGTGCCAGCAGAGGGGTAGCGGCCAGCTCCTACGAGCAGTACTTC. Translated: CASRGVAASSYEQYF.

The rearrangement links TRBV6-1 to TRBJ1-2; D is perhaps TRBD1 (5 bases). The CDR3 loop spans 14 amino acids. Germline V CDR1 and CDR2: MNHNS, SASEGT. V was shortened by 2 bases and J by 7 bases, with 14 bases between the two germline ends. The CDR3 nucleotides read TGTGCCAGCAGTGAAAGGGGCTCCTTGGCTGGCTACACCTTC. Its translation is CASSERGSLAGYTF.

The chain recombines TRBV28 with TRBJ2-3; TRBD2 matches 7 bases. The CDR3 consists of 14 residues. V lost 7 bases, J lost 3 bases, and 7 bases stayed unmatched. Germline-derived CDR1 and CDR2 are MDHEN and SYDVKM. CDR3 in DNA: TGTGCCAGCATGAGGACTAGGAGGACAGATACGCAGTATTTT. This gives the protein CASMRTRRTDTQYF. Together with reference TRBV28 and TRBJ2-3, the CDR3 gives the full variable domain: DVKVTQSSRYLVKRTGEKVFLECVQDMDHENMFWYRQDPGLGLRLIYFSYDVKMKEKGDIPEGYSVSREKKERFSLILESASTNQTSMYLCASMRTRRTDTQYFGPGTRLTVL.

V usage is TRBV2 and J usage is TRBJ2-2, with 7 bases that match TRBD1. Germline V gives CDR1 SNHLY, CDR2 FYNNEI. This CDR3 comprises 14 residues. V gave up 4 bases and J gave up 6 bases; unmatched junction bases: 5. The CDR3 DNA reads TGTGCCAGCAGTGGGGCAGGGGGTCCCGGGGAGCTGTTTTTT. It codes for CASSGAGGPGELFF. Filled out from reference TRBV2 and TRBJ2-2, the complete variable domain reads EPEVTQTPSHQVTQMGQEVILRCVPISNHLYFYWYRQILGQKVEFLVSFYNNEISEKSEIFDDQFSVERPDGSNFTLKIRSTKLEDSAMYFCASSGAGGPGELFFGEGSRLTVL.

This clone was seen a single time. The J gene is TRBJ1-2, the V gene TRBV19, with D uncertain. The ends were cut back, 8 bases at V and 4 bases at J, with 17 bases in the middle. The CDR3 has 14 residues. Germline loops: CDR1 LNHDA, CDR2 SQIVND (reference sequence). Written as DNA, the CDR3 is TGTGCCAGTTCCCCTCAGATCGAATTCTATGGCTACACCTTC. This encodes CASSPQIEFYGYTF.

This clone was seen just once. The rearrangement joins TRBV7-8 to TRBJ1-1; 7 bases agree with TRBD1. Germline CDR1 is SGHVS and CDR2 is FQNEAQ. V dropped 2 bases and J dropped 4; count of bases not matched to a gene: 7. This CDR3 is built from 15 residues. The CDR3 DNA is TGTGCCAGCAGCTTATACCGTAGACAGGGCACTGAAGCTTTCTTT. Amino acids: CASSLYRRQGTEAFF.

This rearrangement joins TRBV3-1 (or the pseudogene TRBV3-2) to TRBJ2-1; 8 nucleotides align to TRBD1. Germline V gene sequence: CDR1 LGHDT, CDR2 YNNKEL (reference sequence). The CDR3 is made up of 15 amino acids. Trimming cost V 7 bases and J 3 bases; bases outside gene matches: 8. Here the CDR3 reads CASTQGQAIYNEQFF. The DNA for the CDR3 is TGTGCCAGCACTCAGGGACAGGCGATCTACAATGAGCAGTTCTTC.

The chain carries TRBV23-1 and TRBJ2-7; D is perhaps TRBD1 (6 bases). TRBV23-1 is treated as an ORF (open reading frame) with a function not yet certain. This CDR3 comprises 15 residues. Trimming shortened V by 4 bases and J by 4 bases, and 17 bases separated the two germline ends. The CDR3 protein is CASSPLQGGEYEQYF. CDR3 in DNA: TGCGCCAGCAGTCCCTTACAGGGTGGAGAGTACGAGCAGTACTTC.

This clone was detected only a few times. The chain carries TRBV28 and TRBJ2-1; 11 bases match TRBD2. The CDR3 length is 17 residues. Germline V gene lookup returns CDR1 MDHEN and CDR2 SYDVKM. J lost 9 bases, V lost 4 bases, and 14 bases had no gene match. In DNA, the CDR3 is TGTGCCAGCAGTTCACTACCCGGGACTAGCGGTCTGGGTGAGCAGTTCTTC. Its translation is CASSSLPGTSGLGEQFF. Variable domain in full (rest from reference TRBV28 and TRBJ2-1): DVKVTQSSRYLVKRTGEKVFLECVQDMDHENMFWYRQDPGLGLRLIYFSYDVKMKEKGDIPEGYSVSREKKERFSLILESASTNQTSMYLCASSSLPGTSGLGEQFFGPGTRLTVL.

The V call is TRBV4-3, the J call TRBJ1-2; D call uncertain. Germline V gives CDR1 LGHNA, CDR2 YSLEER. The CDR3 runs 15 residues. V was trimmed by 1 base and J by 4 bases, leaving 13 bases between them. CDR3 bases: TGCGCCAGCAGCCAAGGTCGAGAAGCTCTCTATGGCTACACCTTC. It encodes CASSQGREALYGYTF.

The gene calls are TRBV2 and TRBJ2-3, with 7 bases identical to TRBD1. V was pared by 6 bases and J by 1 base, with 10 bases of the junction left unmatched. The CDR3 loop spans 16 amino acids. The germline V gene encodes CDR1 SNHLY and CDR2 FYNNEI. The CDR3 sequence: CASSLVTGWGTDTQYF. The CDR3 DNA sequence: TGTGCCAGCAGCCTCGTGACAGGGTGGGGCACAGATACGCAGTATTTT. The full variable domain, rest sourced from reference TRBV2 and TRBJ2-3, is EPEVTQTPSHQVTQMGQEVILRCVPISNHLYFYWYRQILGQKVEFLVSFYNNEISEKSEIFDDQFSVERPDGSNFTLKIRSTKLEDSAMYFCASSLVTGWGTDTQYFGPGTRLTVL.

The chain uses TRBV12-3 or TRBV12-4 and TRBJ2-5; maybe TRBD2 (6 bases). V was cut by 1 base and J by 9 bases, with 9 bases left in between. The CDR3 loop spans 12 amino acids. The CDR3 bases are TGTGCCAGCAGTTTAGGTCCGGGGGCCCAGTACTTC. Encoded protein: CASSLGPGAQYF.

In its sample, this clone was seen a few times. The chain recombines TRBV7-9 with TRBJ2-1; D unclear. Trimming cost V 4 bases and J 0 bases, with 7 bases left between them. The CDR3 runs to 14 residues. Germline assignment: CDR1 SEHNR and CDR2 FQNEAQ (reference sequence). CDR3 nucleotide sequence: TGTGCCAGCAGCTCGACAAGCTCCTACAATGAGCAGTTCTTC. Translation: CASSSTSSYNEQFF.

The CDR3 region is CASSLGPTDTQYF. CDR3 sequence (DNA): TGTGCCAGCAGCTTAGGGCCCACAGATACGCAGTATTTT. The chain uses TRBV7-3 and TRBJ2-3; D not certain. Germline CDR1 SGHTA, CDR2 FQGTGA. The V gene lost 2 bases and the J gene lost 2 bases, with 5 bases spanning the gap. CDR3 size: 13 residues.

The V call is TRBV4-1, the J call TRBJ2-4; 10 nucleotides agree with TRBD2. V was pared by 1 base and J by 7 bases, with 7 bases of the junction left unmatched. Per the germline V gene, CDR1 is MGHRA and CDR2 is YSYEKL. There are 16 residues in the CDR3. The CDR3 DNA reads TGCGCCAGCAGCCAAGCCCGAAGTAGCGGGAGGAACATTCAGTACTTC. This sequence encodes CASSQARSSGRNIQYF.